This T cell receptor beta chain was recorded in a study of cytomegalovirus exposure and HLA in healthy donors. General study points: The study flagged roughly 150 TCR beta chains as cytomegalovirus-associated. In vitro data verified three CMV-associated chains as specific for CMV antigens.

From the 120-subject validation cohort, which was separate from the roughly 630-subject first cohort, the donors were drawn. Profiling relied on immunoSEQ multiplex PCR, and the TCRdb table lists in-frame clones only, not all of them. Found here are a few hundred thousand clones, about nine tenths of them singletons; the top ten hold about 0.91%. In the case of this clone: Its antigen is unidentified.

V trimming: 1 base; J trimming: 10 bases; junction bases outside the gene matches: 6. The length of the CDR3 is 13 residues. The germline gives CDR1 SQVTM, CDR2 ANQGSEA. The sample comprised PBMCs. The receptor's source is a woman under 30 in good health and CMV-seronegative. V gene TRBV29-1 combines with J gene TRBJ2-1, with 8 bases lining up with TRBD1. CDR3 region: CSVEGDRGDEQFF. As DNA, the CDR3 is TGCAGCGTTGAAGGAGACAGGGGCGACGAGCAGTTCTTC.